Listed here are 32 T cell receptor beta chains from one sample, sequenced in a study of cytomegalovirus exposure and HLA in healthy donors. Vbeta (60) and Jbeta (13) primers were used in the PCR. TCRdb keeps only in-frame clones here, not all; method: immunoSEQ multiplex PCR. The sample includes around 160,000 clones, 75% of them seen just once. The sample consisted of PBMCs. Receptors originate from a woman aged 40 to 50 in good health and CMV-seropositive.

The gene calls are TRBV2 and TRBJ1-3; D unresolved. Trimming removed 4 bases at V and 4 bases at J, with 8 bases between. The CDR3 has 13 residues. Germline assignment: CDR1 SNHLY and CDR2 FYNNEI. CDR3 bases: TGTGCCAGCAGTGGGGCAACGGGAAACACCATATATTTT. It specifies CASSGATGNTIYF.

The rearrangement joins TRBV28 to TRBJ2-1, with 9 positions matching TRBD2. From germline, CDR1 is MDHEN and CDR2 SYDVKM. The CDR3 covers 13 residues. Trimming took 8 bases from V and 8 from J; bases not matched to a gene: 7. The CDR3 sequence is CASATSGEDEQFF. DNA for the CDR3: TGTGCCAGCGCGACTAGCGGAGAGGATGAGCAGTTCTTC.

A single count supports this clone. The chain uses TRBV9 and TRBJ2-7; weak D call: TRBD1 (5 bases). Germline values: CDR1 SGDLS, CDR2 YYNGEE. Trimming removed 0 bases at V and 0 bases at J, with 10 bases between. This CDR3 has 15 residues. The CDR3 loop reads CASSVDTGYSYEQYF. CDR3 nucleotide sequence: TGTGCCAGCAGCGTAGATACAGGCTACTCCTACGAGCAGTACTTC.

The chain joins TRBV25-1 to TRBJ2-7; 11 nucleotides line up with TRBD1. Trimming cost V 3 bases and J 12 bases; bases outside gene matches: 4. Germline lookup yields CDR1 MGHDK and CDR2 SYGVNS. The CDR3 is made up of 12 amino acids. The CDR3 bases are TGTGCCAGCAGTGATAGGGGACAGGGGGTGTACTTC. Residues: CASSDRGQGVYF.

As for this clone: At one end, the junction sequence differs from germline, possibly due to a read error. The gene calls are TRBV7-9 and TRBJ2-7, with D possibly matching TRBD2 (6 bases). CDR3 length equals 12 residues. CDR1 and CDR2 from the germline V gene are SEHNR and FQNEAQ (reference sequence). DNA of the CDR3: TGTGCCAGCAGCCCCCCGTCGGGTAGCGGTTCATTC. It specifies CASSPPSGSGSF.

This clone was counted only a few times. This sequence joins TRBV4-3 and TRBJ2-2; 13 bases map to TRBD2. V lost 4 bases to trimming and J lost 3 bases; unmatched junction nucleotides: 2. This CDR3 is built from 16 residues. Germline V gene lookup returns CDR1 LGHNA and CDR2 YSLEER. In DNA, the CDR3 is TGCGCCAGCAGCCTCGGGACTAGCGGGGACACCGGGGAGCTGTTTTTT. Its protein is CASSLGTSGDTGELFF.

DNA for the CDR3: TGTGCCAGCAGTGAAGGTACCCGGACTAGCGGGACTCGACCGGGTTCTTACAATGAGCAGTTCTTC. It codes for CASSEGTRTSGTRPGSYNEQFF. V and J are TRBV2 and TRBJ2-1; 12 nucleotides line up with TRBD2. Losses at the gene ends were 1 base for V and 4 bases for J; bases not matched to a gene: 20. The CDR3 length is 22 residues. Germline assignment: CDR1 SNHLY and CDR2 FYNNEI. Supplemented by reference TRBV2 and TRBJ2-1, the full variable domain reads EPEVTQTPSHQVTQMGQEVILRCVPISNHLYFYWYRQILGQKVEFLVSFYNNEISEKSEIFDDQFSVERPDGSNFTLKIRSTKLEDSAMYFCASSEGTRTSGTRPGSYNEQFFGPGTRLTVL.

The CDR3 loop reads CASSPGGLSGTSGRSSYEQYF. CDR3 DNA: TGTGCCAGCTCACCGGGCGGATTATCCGGGACTAGCGGGAGGAGCTCCTACGAGCAGTACTTC. The chain employs TRBV18 and TRBJ2-7; TRBD2 matches at 15 bases. J gave up 0 bases and V 3 bases, and 15 bases lay outside the gene matches. The CDR3 contains 21 residues. Germline V gene lookup returns CDR1 KGHSH and CDR2 LQKENI.

The chain couples TRBV28 to TRBJ2-1, with 11 bases identical to TRBD2. V lost 5 bases and J lost 5; bases outside the gene matches: 8. Germline lookup yields CDR1 MDHEN and CDR2 SYDVKM. The CDR3 runs to 16 residues. The CDR3 nucleotides read TGTGCCAGCAGTACCCGACTAGCGGGAATACACAATGAGCAGTTCTTC. Its protein is CASSTRLAGIHNEQFF.

CDR3 loop: CAWGDSNYGYTF. The CDR3, as DNA: TGTGCCTGGGGTGACAGTAACTATGGCTACACCTTC. The chain is built from TRBV30 and TRBJ1-2, with D perhaps TRBD1 (5 bases). V shed 5 bases and J shed 1 base, with 8 bases lying between them. There are 12 residues in the CDR3. Germline CDR1 reads GTSNPN; CDR2 reads SVGIG (reference sequence).

V and J are TRBV21-1 and TRBJ2-5; TRBD2, the table's D call, was not compared with the DNA. TRBV21-1 is a documented pseudogene. The CDR3 is 18 residues long. The CDR3 DNA is TGTGCCAGCAGCAAAGGTTTGAACAGCGGCCCGTACCAAGAGACCCAGTACTTC. This encodes CASSKGLNSGPYQETQYF.

This chain uses TRBV9 with TRBJ1-4; D uncertain. V was pared by 0 bases and J by 7 bases, with 13 bases between. Germline V gene data show CDR1 as SGDLS and CDR2 as YYNGEE. CDR3 length: 15 amino acids. The CDR3 sequence is CASSVGPGGGEKLFF. The DNA of the CDR3 is TGTGCCAGCAGCGTAGGACCGGGAGGCGGTGAAAAACTGTTTTTT.

This clone appeared a few times. This chain uses TRBV5-1 with TRBJ2-3; D is possibly TRBD2 (5 bases). The CDR3 runs to 14 residues. The V gene's germline CDR1 is SGHRS and CDR2 YFSETQ. Trimming stripped 4 bases from V and 1 base from J, with 10 bases between. CDR3 sequence: CASSPGLRTDTQYF. The CDR3 bases are TGCGCCAGCAGCCCTGGACTTCGCACAGATACGCAGTATTTT.

This clone was seen more than once but under ten times. The genes are TRBV25-1 and TRBJ1-2, with a weak D call TRBD1 (5 bases). Trimming cost V 1 base and J 8 bases, with 8 bases left between them. The CDR3 runs 12 residues. Germline V gene lookup returns CDR1 MGHDK and CDR2 SYGVNS. CDR3 residues: CASSEWGGGYTF. The DNA for the CDR3 is TGTGCCAGCAGTGAATGGGGGGGAGGCTACACCTTC.

The rearrangement joins TRBV5-5 to TRBJ2-7; D not certain. Trimming left V 4 bases short and J 6 bases short, with 14 bases between. Germline CDR1 is SGHKS and CDR2 is YYEKEE (reference sequence). The CDR3 has 13 amino acids. The CDR3 region is CASSDGPHSEQYF. In DNA, the CDR3 is TGTGCCAGCAGCGATGGGCCTCATAGCGAGCAGTACTTC.

The chain carries TRBV11-3 and TRBJ1-1; D is possibly TRBD1 (5 bases). V was cut by 3 bases and J by 4 bases, with 9 bases left in between. The CDR3 runs to 13 residues. Germline values: CDR1 SGHNT, CDR2 YENEEA. The CDR3 region is CASSLGRATEAFF. DNA of the CDR3: TGTGCCAGCAGCTTGGGCAGGGCCACTGAAGCTTTCTTT. The variable domain in full, completed from reference TRBV11-3 and TRBJ1-1, reads EAGVVQSPRYKIIEKKQPVAFWCNPISGHNTLYWYLQNLGQGPELLIRYENEEAVDDSQLPKDRFSAERLKGVDSTLKIQPAELGDSAVYLCASSLGRATEAFFGQGTRLTVV.

The chain carries TRBV11-2 and TRBJ2-1, with a possible D match to TRBD2 (6 bases). In germline, CDR1 is SGHAT, CDR2 FQNNGV. The CDR3 is 16 amino acids. V was shortened by 6 bases and J by 0 bases, with 15 bases between the two germline ends. The CDR3 spells CASRSLARSSYNEQFF. The CDR3 DNA is TGTGCCAGCAGATCTCTAGCGAGAAGCTCCTACAATGAGCAGTTCTTC.

This clone was picked up a small number of times. J is TRBJ2-6 and V is TRBV27; D is perhaps TRBD1 (5 bases). Trimming shortened V by 11 bases and J by 2 bases, and 13 bases separated the two germline ends. Germline V gene lookup returns CDR1 MNHEY and CDR2 SMNVEV (reference sequence). This CDR3 has 14 amino acids. CDR3 sequence reads: CACKGWTGANVLTF. For the CDR3, the DNA is TGTGCCTGCAAGGGGTGGACTGGGGCCAACGTCCTGACTTTC.

This chain uses TRBV6-5 with TRBJ2-3; D gene ambiguous. This CDR3 has 13 residues. Looked up from germline, CDR1 is MNHEY and CDR2 is SVGAGI. V lost 5 bases and J lost 0, with 6 bases in between. The CDR3 DNA is TGTGCCAGCAGTCGACTGAGCACAGATACGCAGTATTTT. Translated: CASSRLSTDTQYF.

The CDR3 spells CASSKARTADTQYF. The CDR3 DNA is TGTGCCAGCAGCAAAGCTCGGACTGCAGATACGCAGTATTTT. V usage is TRBV21-1 and J usage is TRBJ2-3; TRBD2, the table's D call, lacks a check against the DNA. TRBV21-1 is designated a pseudogene. This CDR3 comprises 14 residues.

The rearrangement joins TRBV7-2 to TRBJ2-1; TRBD2 agrees at 7 bases. The trim removed 4 bases at V and 0 bases at J, leaving 6 bases unmatched. The CDR3 has 16 residues. CDR1 and CDR2 (germline): SGHTA, FQGNSA. This chain's CDR3 is CASSSYSSGSYNEQFF. For the CDR3, the DNA is TGTGCCAGCAGCTCCTACTCTAGCGGCTCCTACAATGAGCAGTTCTTC.

This clone was found once. This chain joins TRBV28 and TRBJ1-2; possible D gene TRBD1, 5 bases. V lost 6 bases to trimming and J lost 4 bases, with 18 bases between them. The CDR3 sequence is 15 residues long. The V gene's germline CDR1 is MDHEN and CDR2 SYDVKM. CDR3 protein: CASRSSFNGGYGYTF. Written as DNA, the CDR3 is TGTGCCAGCAGATCCTCCTTCAACGGGGGCTATGGCTACACCTTC.

This chain links TRBV29-1 with TRBJ2-3, with 9 bases fitting TRBD2. Trimming removed 5 bases from V and 12 bases from J; junction bases left unmatched: 15. The CDR3 sequence is 14 residues long. Germline V gives CDR1 SQVTM, CDR2 ANQGSEA. The CDR3 spells CSVRKPGLASAQYF. The CDR3 nucleotides are TGCAGCGTTCGAAAACCGGGACTAGCCTCGGCTCAGTATTTT.

This chain links TRBV6-4 with TRBJ2-1; perhaps TRBD2 as D (6 bases). V was shortened by 6 bases and J by 0 bases, with 18 bases between the two germline ends. The CDR3 contains 17 residues. Germline CDR1 and CDR2: MRHNA and SNTAGT. CDR3 DNA sequence: TGTGCCAGCAGCGAAGTGAGCGGGCGCATCTCCTACAATGAGCAGTTCTTC. Amino acid sequence: CASSEVSGRISYNEQFF.

The chain uses TRBV29-1 and TRBJ2-2, with 8 bases that match TRBD1. V gave up 7 bases and J gave up 6 bases; unmatched junction bases: 7. Germline V gene data show CDR1 as SQVTM and CDR2 as ANQGSEA. The CDR3 sequence is 13 residues long. CDR3 nucleotide sequence: TGCAGCGCGACTGCGACAGGGGCCGGGGAGCTGTTTTTT. This translates into CSATATGAGELFF.

The chain links TRBV14 to TRBJ2-1; the D is unclear. The CDR3 loop spans 13 amino acids. Trimming took 2 bases from V and 8 from J, leaving 10 bases between them. Germline CDR1 is SGHDN and CDR2 is FVKESK. CDR3 DNA: TGTGCCAGCAGCCAATTTCTACCCCATGAGCAGTTCTTC. It codes for CASSQFLPHEQFF.

The chain employs TRBV29-1 and TRBJ2-7; tentatively, D is TRBD1 (5 bases). Trimming cost V 4 bases and J 11 bases, with 15 bases left between them. The CDR3 contains 11 residues. Germline assignment: CDR1 SQVTM and CDR2 ANQGSEA. This chain's CDR3 is CSVGATGEEYF. CDR3 DNA sequence: TGCAGCGTTGGGGCTACAGGAGAAGAGTACTTC.

The chain links TRBV10-2 to TRBJ2-7, with TRBD1 matching 7 bases. The CDR3 is 13 amino acids. V was pared by 6 bases and J by 6 bases, with 8 bases of the junction left unmatched. CDR1 and CDR2 from the germline V gene are WSHSY and SAAADI. CDR3 in amino acids: CASSVRGRGEQYF. The CDR3 DNA sequence: TGCGCCAGCAGCGTTAGGGGGCGAGGCGAGCAGTACTTC.

This chain uses TRBV2 with TRBJ1-1; 8 bases line up with TRBD1. The germline V gene has CDR1 SNHLY and CDR2 FYNNEI. After removal of 6 bases from V and 4 bases from J, the junction contained 7 bases not matched to a gene. CDR3 length: 14 residues. The CDR3, as DNA: TGTGCCAGCAGGGGGGGGACAGGCAGCACTGAAGCTTTCTTT. This translates into CASRGGTGSTEAFF.

The chain carries TRBV7-3 and TRBJ2-5; D is possibly TRBD2 (5 bases). Germline V CDR1 and CDR2: SGHTA, FQGTGA. The CDR3 has 17 amino acids. V was pared by 5 bases and J by 4 bases, with 23 bases between. The CDR3, as DNA: TGTGCCAGCAGCCCCTTTGGTGGGAGCGACCCGGGAGAGACCCAGTACTTC. Its translation is CASSPFGGSDPGETQYF.

The rearrangement uses TRBV7-2 and TRBJ1-5, with D possibly matching TRBD1 (6 bases). Germline values: CDR1 SGHTA, CDR2 FQGNSA. Trimming shortened V by 4 bases and J by 4 bases, and 11 bases separated the two germline ends. The CDR3 loop spans 14 amino acids. DNA of the CDR3: TGTGCCAGCAGCTGGGGGGGCCGGAATCAGCCCCAGCATTTT. This codes for CASSWGGRNQPQHF.

This clone came up once. The V and J genes are TRBV27 and TRBJ2-5; TRBD1 matches 8 bases. V dropped 3 bases and J dropped 2; count of bases not matched to a gene: 8. This CDR3 is built from 16 residues. Per the germline V gene, CDR1 is MNHEY and CDR2 is SMNVEV (reference sequence). CDR3 region: CASSFWGDRYQETQYF. Written as DNA, the CDR3 is TGTGCCAGCAGTTTCTGGGGGGACAGGTATCAAGAGACCCAGTACTTC.